The 10 T cell receptor beta chains listed next were all sequenced from one sample in a study of shared clonotypes between healthy human individuals. Libraries were prepared by immunoSEQ multiplex PCR; TCRdb keeps only in-frame clonotypes and omits some of them. The sample yields some 2,000,000 clones, roughly 94% seen once. What was sequenced was naive CD4+ T cells sorted from blood. Documented subset: CD45RA+ positively selected. The source of these receptors is a man aged 18 to 30 in good health.

The DNA for the CDR3 is TGTGCCAGCGCGACCGGACAGGGAGGGGAGACCCAGTACTTC. It yields the protein CASATGQGGETQYF. The chain combines TRBV7-9 with TRBJ2-5, with D maybe TRBD1 (8 bases). Germline V lookup: CDR1 SEHNR, CDR2 FQNEAQ (reference sequence). V was clipped by 8 bases and J by 5 bases, with 18 bases between them. This CDR3 region has 14 residues.

The chain has TRBV29-1 and TRBJ2-1; no clear D. The CDR3 loop spans 15 amino acids. Germline lookup yields CDR1 SQVTM and CDR2 ANQGSEA. The V and J ends lost 0 bases and 0 bases respectively, with 9 bases between them. CDR3 sequence (DNA): TGCAGCGTTGAAGATCGACGGAACTCCTACAATGAGCAGTTCTTC. Amino acids: CSVEDRRNSYNEQFF.

The chain couples TRBV5-1 to TRBJ2-4; possibly TRBD2 for D (6 bases). This CDR3 is built from 14 residues. V lost 6 bases to trimming and J lost 2 bases, with 12 bases between them. Germline lookup yields CDR1 SGHRS and CDR2 YFSETQ. As DNA, the CDR3 is TGCGCCAGCAATGATGGGGGGACCAAAAACATTCAGTACTTC. As protein: CASNDGGTKNIQYF. Together with reference TRBV5-1 and TRBJ2-4, the CDR3 gives the full variable domain: KAGVTQTPRYLIKTRGQQVTLSCSPISGHRSVSWYQQTPGQGLQFLFEYFSETQRNKGNFPGRFSGRQFSNSRSEMNVSTLELGDSALYLCASNDGGTKNIQYFGAGTRLSVL.

V and J are TRBV30 and TRBJ1-6; TRBD1 agrees at 7 bases. V was clipped by 5 bases and J by 5 bases; unmatched bases: 9. CDR1 and CDR2 from the germline V gene are GTSNPN and SVGIG (reference sequence). The CDR3 runs 15 residues. The CDR3 loop reads CAWEAGTANNSPLHF. The CDR3 DNA follows: TGTGCCTGGGAAGCCGGGACAGCAAATAATTCACCCCTCCACTTT.

This clone was counted a single time. This rearrangement joins TRBV30 to TRBJ1-2; D is perhaps TRBD1 (5 bases). V lost 5 bases to trimming and J lost 7 bases, with 11 bases between them. CDR1 GTSNPN and CDR2 SVGIG come from the germline V gene (reference sequence). The CDR3 length is 11 residues. The CDR3 reads CAWGTSGGYTF. The CDR3, as DNA: TGTGCCTGGGGGACGTCGGGTGGCTACACCTTC.

This chain connects TRBV7-9 to TRBJ2-7; 9 nucleotides agree with TRBD2. The trim removed 3 bases at V and 4 bases at J, leaving 4 bases unmatched. The CDR3 length is 14 residues. Germline V gene data show CDR1 as SEHNR and CDR2 as FQNEAQ (reference sequence). This CDR3 is CASSFAGGLYEQYF. Here the CDR3 DNA reads TGTGCCAGCAGCTTCGCGGGGGGGCTGTACGAGCAGTACTTC.

The chain combines TRBV9 with TRBJ2-1; D possibly corresponds to TRBD1 (5 bases). Deletions cut 3 bases from V and 9 bases from J, with 10 bases between. Germline loops: CDR1 SGDLS, CDR2 YYNGEE. The CDR3 is 12 residues long. This CDR3 is CASSGGAVEQFF. The CDR3 region has the DNA TGTGCCAGCAGCGGTGGGGCAGTTGAGCAGTTCTTC.

This clone showed up just once. This sequence joins TRBV7-6 and TRBJ2-3; 9 bases align to TRBD2. V gave up 2 bases and J gave up 0 bases; unmatched junction bases: 3. The CDR3 is 16 amino acids. Per the germline V gene, CDR1 is SGHVS and CDR2 is FNYEAQ. DNA of the CDR3: TGTGCCAGCAGCTTAAGACTAGCGGTGAGCACAGATACGCAGTATTTT. Its protein is CASSLRLAVSTDTQYF. The full variable domain, in which reference TRBV7-6 and TRBJ2-3 provide the parts outside the CDR3, is GAGVSQSPRYKVTKRGQDVALRCDPISGHVSLYWYRQALGQGPEFLTYFNYEAQQDKSGLPNDRFSAERPEGSISTLTIQRTEQRDSAMYRCASSLRLAVSTDTQYFGPGTRLTVL.

This rearrangement joins TRBV6-5 to TRBJ2-7, with 7 bases matching TRBD1. V dropped 2 bases and J dropped 2; count of bases not matched to a gene: 6. CDR1 and CDR2 (germline): MNHEY, SVGAGI. There are 15 residues in the CDR3. CDR3 amino acids: CASSYHRTGTYEQYF. CDR3 sequence (DNA): TGTGCCAGCAGTTACCACAGGACAGGTACCTACGAGCAGTACTTC.

Points on this clone: The sample holds other DNA sequences that translate to the same CDR3. CDR3 DNA: TGTGCCAGCAGTTACTCGGACAGGGGCTATGGCTACACCTTC. It translates to CASSYSDRGYGYTF. The chain links TRBV6-5 to TRBJ1-2; 9 bases are a match to TRBD1. The germline CDR1 and CDR2 sequences are MNHEY and SVGAGI. This CDR3 has 14 amino acids. Losses at the gene ends were 0 bases for V and 4 bases for J; bases not matched to a gene: 0.